The sequence of this TCR beta chain was determined in a study of CD8 T cells in ankylosing spondylitis (dated by TCRdb to about 2017). Regarding the study in general: The study set out to find disease-linked TCR variants by profiling T cell receptor beta repertoires in ankylosing spondylitis patients and healthy donors. The whole study cohort included 85 to 120 healthy donors and about two dozen ankylosing spondylitis patients. Peripheral blood samples were taken, and synovial fluid was additionally collected from ankylosing spondylitis patients. Broader findings and caveats from the paper: The disease-linked clones were reported to be significantly enriched in matched synovial fluid samples from ankylosing spondylitis patients. In peripheral blood, the disease-linked clones were found at relatively low frequencies and had a CD8+ phenotype. Some motif variants were previously reported in synovial fluid and blood of reactive arthritis patients, suggesting common disease-initiation mechanisms. A TCR beta motif of fewer than 10 highly homologous amino acid variants appeared characteristic of blood from ankylosing spondylitis patients.

For each ankylosing spondylitis patient, the synovial fluid sample was matched to a blood sample from that same patient. With regard to this clonotype: This clone's antigen is unknown. Base qualities are not provided; no much larger clone lies one nucleotide away.

Counted from cysteine to phenylalanine, this CDR3 has 15 amino acids. Only CDR3 DNA is held: 45 bases, read in frame from base 1. The germline V gene gives CDR1 as SGHVS and CDR2 as FNYEAQ. Germline trimming amounts to 5 bases on V and 6 bases on J, with 8 as the count of junction bases outside the gene matches. Sequencing used an Illumina HiSeq 2500. Quantitative 5'-RACE with molecular barcodes was used to prepare TCR beta libraries. On the authors' methods: To identify disease-linked TCR variants, a new computational method was used, one built on a probabilistic model of VDJ rearrangement. The public reads were reanalyzed by TCRdb: fastp trimming at Q25, MiXCR alignment, in-frame beta chains only. Every CDR3 protein is listed once, alongside the most common genes and DNA of its rows. These V and J calls rely on TCRdb rather than the paper's analysis. The sample yields over 130,000 distinct CDR3 sequences; under 55% were counted once. 13% to 15% of the sample is taken by the ten largest.

The sample comprised synovial fluid, either unsorted or a sorted T cell fraction (not recorded which). The sequence came from a male donor with ankylosing spondylitis. The V and J genes are TRBV7-6 and TRBJ2-1; TRBD2 aligns with 9 central bases. The CDR3 amino acid sequence is: CASSPAGGRVNEQFF. The nucleotides read TGTGCCAGCAGCCCAGCGGGGGGAAGGGTCAATGAGCAGTTCTTC.